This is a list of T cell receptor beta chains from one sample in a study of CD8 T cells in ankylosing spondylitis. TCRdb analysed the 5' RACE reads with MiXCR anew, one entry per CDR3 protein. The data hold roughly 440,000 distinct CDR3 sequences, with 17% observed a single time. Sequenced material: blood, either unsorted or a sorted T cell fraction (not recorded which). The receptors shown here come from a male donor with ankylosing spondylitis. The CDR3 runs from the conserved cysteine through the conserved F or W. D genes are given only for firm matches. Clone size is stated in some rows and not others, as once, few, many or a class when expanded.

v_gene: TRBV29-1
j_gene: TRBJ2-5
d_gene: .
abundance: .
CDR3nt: TGCAGCGTGAGGACAGGAGGGTACCAAGAGACCCAGTACTTC
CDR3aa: CSVRTGGYQETQYF

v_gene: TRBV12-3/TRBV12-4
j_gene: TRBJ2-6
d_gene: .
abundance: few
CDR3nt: TGTGCCAGCAATCATAGGGGGGCCGGGGCCAACGTCCTGACTTTC
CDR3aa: CASNHRGAGANVLTF

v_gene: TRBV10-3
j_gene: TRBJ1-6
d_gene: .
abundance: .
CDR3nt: TGTGCCATCAGTGAGTCCGGGGCTTCACCCCTCCACTTT
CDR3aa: CAISESGASPLHF

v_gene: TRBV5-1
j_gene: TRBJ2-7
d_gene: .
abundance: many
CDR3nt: TGCGCCAGCAGCTTCTCGCCGGGGGTTAACTACGAGCAGTACTTC
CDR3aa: CASSFSPGVNYEQYF

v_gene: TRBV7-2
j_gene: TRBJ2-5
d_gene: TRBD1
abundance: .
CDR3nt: TGTGCCAGCAGCAAACAGGGGACCCAGTACCAAGAGACCCAGTACTTC
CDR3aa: CASSKQGTQYQETQYF

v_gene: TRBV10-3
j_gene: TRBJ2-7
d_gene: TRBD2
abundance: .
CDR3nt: TGTGCCATCACCCGTAGCGGGAGTTACGAGCAGTACTTC
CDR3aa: CAITRSGSYEQYF

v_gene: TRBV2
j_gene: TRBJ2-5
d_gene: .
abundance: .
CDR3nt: TGTGCCAGCAGCAAGGACAGACAAGAGACCCAGTACTTC
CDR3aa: CASSKDRQETQYF

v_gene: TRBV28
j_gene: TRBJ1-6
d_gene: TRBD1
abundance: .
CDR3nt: TGTGCCAGCAGTGGGAAACAGGGGAATAATTCACCCCTCCACTTT
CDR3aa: CASSGKQGNNSPLHF

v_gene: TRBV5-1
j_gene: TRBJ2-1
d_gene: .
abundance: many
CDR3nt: TGCGCCAGCAGCTTGGAAGGGGGCTCCTACAATGAGCAGTTCTTC
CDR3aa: CASSLEGGSYNEQFF

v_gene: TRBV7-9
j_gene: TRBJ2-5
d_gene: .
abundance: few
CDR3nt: TGTGCCAGCAGCTTATGGTTCGATGGTTCGTGGGAGACCCAGTACTTC
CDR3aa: CASSLWFDGSWETQYF

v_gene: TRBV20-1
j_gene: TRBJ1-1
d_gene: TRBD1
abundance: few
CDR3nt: TGCAGTGCTAGGGGATCCGGGACAGGCTTCACTGAAGCTTTCTTT
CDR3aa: CSARGSGTGFTEAFF

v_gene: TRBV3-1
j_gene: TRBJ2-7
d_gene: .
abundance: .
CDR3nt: TGTGCCAGCAGCCAAGGAGGGCAGTGGGGAGCCTACGAGCAGTACTTC
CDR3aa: CASSQGGQWGAYEQYF

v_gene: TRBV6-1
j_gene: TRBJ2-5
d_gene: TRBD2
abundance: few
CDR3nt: TGTGCCAGCAGGAATCTGTGGGCGGGAGACGAGACCCAGTACTTC
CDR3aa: CASRNLWAGDETQYF

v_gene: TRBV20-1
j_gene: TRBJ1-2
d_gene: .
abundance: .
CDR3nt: TGCAGTCCCAACCGGGGCAGGGCGAACTATGGCTACACCTTC
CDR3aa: CSPNRGRANYGYTF

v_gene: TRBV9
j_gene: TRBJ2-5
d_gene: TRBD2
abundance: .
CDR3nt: TGTGCCAGCGCAAGGGAGGGGAGTGTGGAGACCCAGTACTTC
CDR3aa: CASAREGSVETQYF

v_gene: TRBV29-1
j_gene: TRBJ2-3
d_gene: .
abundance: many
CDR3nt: TGCAGCGTTGAGTCGGGGAGCACAGATACGCAGTATTTT
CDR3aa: CSVESGSTDTQYF

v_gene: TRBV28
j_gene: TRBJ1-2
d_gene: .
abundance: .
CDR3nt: TGTGCCAGCAGTTTCAAGGGTCGCGGCTACACCTTC
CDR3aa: CASSFKGRGYTF

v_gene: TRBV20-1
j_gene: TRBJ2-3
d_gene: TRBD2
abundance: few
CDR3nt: TGCAGTGCTAGAGTTTATATCGGTAGCGGGGGAACAGATACGCAGTATTTT
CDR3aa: CSARVYIGSGGTDTQYF

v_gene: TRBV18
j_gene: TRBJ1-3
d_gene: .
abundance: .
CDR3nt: TGTGCCAGCTCACCTCAACAGACAAGCTCTGGAAACACCATATATTTT
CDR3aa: CASSPQQTSSGNTIYF

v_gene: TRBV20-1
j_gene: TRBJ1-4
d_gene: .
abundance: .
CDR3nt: TGCAGTGCACCAGGTGCAACTAATGAAAAACTGTTTTTT
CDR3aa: CSAPGATNEKLFF

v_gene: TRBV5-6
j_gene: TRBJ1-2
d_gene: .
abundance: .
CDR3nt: TGTGCCAGCAGTAGAGCAGGCGGCTACACCTTC
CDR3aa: CASSRAGGYTF

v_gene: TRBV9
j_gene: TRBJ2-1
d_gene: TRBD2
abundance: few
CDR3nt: TGTGCCAGCAGCGTAGTGGCGGGAGGGGACAATGAGCAGTTCTTC
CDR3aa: CASSVVAGGDNEQFF

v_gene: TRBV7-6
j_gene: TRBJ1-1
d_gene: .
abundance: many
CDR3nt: TGTGCCAGCAGCCCAACCGGGTACACTGAAGCTTTCTTT
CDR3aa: CASSPTGYTEAFF

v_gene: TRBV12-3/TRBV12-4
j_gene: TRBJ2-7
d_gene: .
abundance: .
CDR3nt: TGTGCCAGCAGTCCCAATGGGGACTACGAGCAGTACTTC
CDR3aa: CASSPNGDYEQYF

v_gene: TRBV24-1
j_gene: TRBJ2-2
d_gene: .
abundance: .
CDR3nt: TGTGCCACCAGTGATGGGGGACCTTCGAGGTACACCGGGGAGCTGTTTTTT
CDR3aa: CATSDGGPSRYTGELFF

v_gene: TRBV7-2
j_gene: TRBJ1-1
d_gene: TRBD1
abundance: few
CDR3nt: TGTGCCAGCAGCTTCAGGGGGGAAACTGAAGCTTTCTTT
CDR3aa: CASSFRGETEAFF

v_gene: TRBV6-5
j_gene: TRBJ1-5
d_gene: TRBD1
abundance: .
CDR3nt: TGTGCCAGCAGTCCACTCGTGACAGGGGCTATCAATCAGCCCCAGCATTTT
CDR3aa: CASSPLVTGAINQPQHF

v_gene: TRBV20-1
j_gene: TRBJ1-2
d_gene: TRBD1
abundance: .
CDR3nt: TGCAGTGCTAGAGAGAAACGACAGGGGGCGCATGGCTACACCTTC
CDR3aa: CSAREKRQGAHGYTF